This T cell receptor (beta chain) was recovered during a study of blood T cells in healthy people across ages. Next came a second PCR, run for about 7 to 12 cycles, which used a sample-barcoded 5' primer along with a J-beta primer mix. One entry per CDR3 protein, called by TCRdb with MiXCR from the 5' RACE reads. The sample records 750,000 or so distinct CDR3 sequences, about 25% being singletons. V was pared by 5 bases and J by 4 bases, with 9 bases between. Germline lookup yields CDR1 DFQATT and CDR2 SNEGSKA (reference sequence). This CDR3 has 12 residues. The authors isolated at least 6.5 million PBMCs per sample. Another study also made use of these data, one on T cells of mothers and their children.

The sample consisted of blood. This receptor was identified in a boy younger than 18 in good health. The V gene is TRBV20-1, the J gene TRBJ2-1; D is undetermined. CDR3 residues: CSAEAAYNEQFF. CDR3 nucleotides: TGCAGTGCTGAAGCCGCATACAATGAGCAGTTCTTC.